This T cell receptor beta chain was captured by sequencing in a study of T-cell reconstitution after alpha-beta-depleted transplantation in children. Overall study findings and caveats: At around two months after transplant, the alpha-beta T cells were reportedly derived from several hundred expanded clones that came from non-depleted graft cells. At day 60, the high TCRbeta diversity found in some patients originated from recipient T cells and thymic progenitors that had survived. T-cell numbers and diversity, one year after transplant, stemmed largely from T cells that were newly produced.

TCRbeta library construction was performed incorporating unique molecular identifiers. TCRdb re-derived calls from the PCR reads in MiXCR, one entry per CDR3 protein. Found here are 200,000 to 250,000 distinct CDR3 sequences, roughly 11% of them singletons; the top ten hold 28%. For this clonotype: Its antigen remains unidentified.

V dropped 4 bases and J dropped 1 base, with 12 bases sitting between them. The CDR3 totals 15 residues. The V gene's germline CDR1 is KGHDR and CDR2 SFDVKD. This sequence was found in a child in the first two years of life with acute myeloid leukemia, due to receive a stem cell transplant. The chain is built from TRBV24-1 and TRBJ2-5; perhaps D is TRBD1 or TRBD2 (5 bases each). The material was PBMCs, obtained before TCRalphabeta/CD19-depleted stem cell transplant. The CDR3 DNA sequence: TGTGCCACCAGTGACTCGGGACGTCTCCAAGAGACCCAGTACTTC. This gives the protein CATSDSGRLQETQYF.